A single sample gave rise to the 2 T cell receptor beta chains below, sequenced in a study of blood T cells in healthy people across ages. Combining a sample-barcoded 5' primer with a J-beta primer mix, a second PCR ran for roughly 7 to 12 cycles. Via MiXCR, TCRdb re-called the 5' RACE reads, giving one row per CDR3 protein. The sample holds hundreds of thousands of distinct CDR3 sequences; just over 55% are singletons and the top ten take around a quarter. Sequenced material: blood. The source is a man aged 35 to 55 in good health.

The chain recombines TRBV6-5 with TRBJ2-1; D may match TRBD1 or TRBD2 (5 bases each). V was cut by 2 bases and J by 7 bases, with 15 bases left in between. CDR3 size: 15 residues. Germline CDR1 MNHEY, CDR2 SVGAGI. The chain's CDR3 is CASSYRGVGMNEQFF. CDR3 nucleotide sequence: TGTGCCAGCAGTTACAGGGGAGTCGGAATGAATGAGCAGTTCTTC.

The chain has TRBV29-1 and TRBJ1-4; D remains unclear. V was pared by 2 bases and J by 2 bases, with 9 bases between. CDR3 length: 14 residues. The germline gives CDR1 SQVTM, CDR2 ANQGSEA. CDR3 loop: CSVEQSGTNEKLFF. CDR3 in DNA: TGCAGCGTTGAACAGTCGGGGACTAATGAAAAACTGTTTTTT.